The rows below give T cell receptor beta chains drawn from one sample of a study of molecular identifiers for immune sequencing clone quantification. TCRdb used MiXCR to reprocess the PCR reads, holding one entry per CDR3 protein. The sample holds 550,000 to 750,000 distinct CDR3 sequences, just under 20% seen once. Specimen: naive CD8+ T cells from blood, with Jurkat cell RNA spiked in. The receptors derive from a human donor in good health. Some libraries in this study had Jurkat cell RNA spiked in. Each CDR3 is given without its conserved first and last residue. Each record gives: V gene, CDR3 length, CDR3 protein.

TRBV6-5,10,ASITGGTEAF
TRBV15,12,ATSRDAGRDEQF
TRBV20-1,14,SAPTGLFSGANVLT
TRBV5-1,15,ASSPGDRGRLDTEAF
TRBV28,15,ASKTGGGRAIVGEQF
TRBV28,16,ASSSSRLAGVKTGELF
TRBV5-4,13,ASSLAGGGPGELF
TRBV7-9,11,ASSFPASYEQY
TRBV7-9,12,ASTHWEFRGTQY
TRBV6-6,10,AIHQVTGELF
TRBV5-8,11,ASSTGVSYEQY
TRBV2,9,ASLGQETQY
TRBV7-2,18,ASSPGLAGGPYPNTGEPF
TRBV2,13,ASGDTAAGVDTQY
TRBV7-2,12,ASSRSGVGTEAF
TRBV12-3/TRBV12-4,10,ASSRYATEAF
TRBV20-1,10,SAREGTYEQY
TRBV28,15,GSSLFPLAGAPVEQF
TRBV6-2/TRBV6-3,13,ASRLNRGWGTEAF
TRBV7-9,13,ASSSTSYSFNEQF
TRBV18,13,ASSTKTGGIDEQY
TRBV2,12,ASSIEWGDEKLF
TRBV30,12,AWSSGLGAGELF
TRBV30,12,ACPEGAGLSGYT
TRBV28,13,ASSLPRKGAYGYT